This TCR beta chain was sequenced in a study of yellow fever vaccine responses in identical twins. Study findings and constraints: Twins' vaccine T cell responses reportedly seemed partly convergent and partly personalized.

TCRdb called the RT-PCR reads again in MiXCR, with one record for every CDR3 protein. The data contain approximately 20,000 distinct CDR3 sequences, roughly 75% of them singletons. This clonotype was recorded once. Antigen unknown. From germline, CDR1 is SGHNT and CDR2 YENEEA. The CDR3 runs 11 residues. The V gene lost 6 bases and the J gene lost 5 bases, with 7 bases spanning the gap. This chain uses TRBV11-3 with TRBJ2-5, with D hard to call. The source is a woman aged 18 to 35 who received the yellow fever vaccine. Sequencing was performed on T cells from blood (PBMCs), unsorted or a sorted subset (not recorded which), taken before or after yellow fever vaccination (not recorded which). Here the CDR3 reads CASSNTETQYF. The CDR3, as DNA: TGTGCCAGCAGTAATACGGAGACCCAGTACTTC.